The rows below give T cell receptor beta chains drawn from one sample of a study of shared clonotypes between healthy human individuals. Sequencing was performed with immunoSEQ multiplex PCR; in TCRdb, only in-frame clones are kept and a portion is missing. The table lists around 2,000,000 clones, about 95% of them singletons. The sequenced sample was naive CD8+ T cells sorted from blood. These receptor sequences come from a man aged 18-30 years in good health. CDR3s include the opening cysteine and the closing phenylalanine or tryptophan. The D gene is left open where the match is weak. Not every row has a clone size; where given, it reads once, few, many or a size class.

>-|17|TRBV7-8|TRBD2|TRBJ2-1
TGTGCCAGCAGTCCACCCCTAGCGGGAGCATCCTACAATGAGCAGTTCTTC
CASSPPLAGASYNEQFF
>-|14|TRBV13|-|TRBJ2-7
TGTGCCAGCAGCTTACCAGGGGTTGGGTACGAGCAGTACTTC
CASSLPGVGYEQYF
>-|12|TRBV2|-|TRBJ2-1
TGTGCCAGCAGTGTCGGGTCCTGGGAGCAGTTCTTC
CASSVGSWEQFF
>-|15|TRBV6-5|TRBD1|TRBJ1-1
TGTGCCAGCAGATTCGGACAGGGAACGGGCACTGAAGCTTTCTTT
CASRFGQGTGTEAFF
>-|15|TRBV6-1|TRBD1|TRBJ1-2
TGTGCCAGCAGTGTGGGACAGGGGGCAAACTATGGCTACACCTTC
CASSVGQGANYGYTF
>-|11|TRBV11-2|TRBD1|TRBJ1-1
TGTGCCAGCAGCTTGGGACAGTTAGCTTTCTTT
CASSLGQLAFF
>-|11|TRBV29-1|-|TRBJ2-7
TGCAGCGTTGAGGAGGGTCTCGAGCAGTACTTC
CSVEEGLEQYF
>-|13|TRBV2|-|TRBJ2-3
TGTGCCAGCAGTGAACTTGGGACAGATACGCAGTATTTT
CASSELGTDTQYF
>-|13|TRBV7-6|-|TRBJ2-5
TGTGCCAGCAGCTTAGAGAGGGGAGAGACCCAGTACTTC
CASSLERGETQYF
>-|17|TRBV11-2|TRBD1|TRBJ2-7
TGTGCCAGCAGCTTAGGCCCGACAGGGGGCCACTCCTACGAGCAGTACTTC
CASSLGPTGGHSYEQYF
>-|18|TRBV10-3|TRBD2|TRBJ2-7
TGTGCCATCAGTGGCCCCGTACGACTAGCGGGGGAGCCCTACGAGCAGTACTTC
CAISGPVRLAGEPYEQYF
>-|15|TRBV7-9|-|TRBJ2-2
TGTGCCAGCAGCTTGGCACAGGGGAACACCGGGGAGCTGTTTTTT
CASSLAQGNTGELFF
>-|14|TRBV5-4|TRBD2|TRBJ2-3
TGTGCCAGCAGCCCGGGGGGGATGGCAGATACGCAGTATTTT
CASSPGGMADTQYF
>-|13|TRBV27|-|TRBJ2-2
TGTGCCACCGCGGGACAGCCAGCCGGGGAGCTGTTTTTT
CATAGQPAGELFF
>-|15|TRBV5-4|-|TRBJ2-7
TGTGCCAGCAGCTTGAAGGCACACGGTGGTTACGAGCAGTACTTC
CASSLKAHGGYEQYF
>-|15|TRBV27|-|TRBJ1-1
TGTGCCAGCAGTTTTTGGCCAAGGGGCGGCACTGAAGCTTTCTTT
CASSFWPRGGTEAFF
>once|14|TRBV2|-|TRBJ1-1
TGTGCCAGCAGTGAAGTATGGGGCACCACTGAAGCTTTCTTT
CASSEVWGTTEAFF
>-|12|TRBV13|-|TRBJ1-3
TGTGCCAGCAGACTGGCTGGAAACACCATATATTTT
CASRLAGNTIYF
>-|16|TRBV19|TRBD1|TRBJ1-5
TGTGCCAGTACTCTCAATCAGGGGGTTAGCAATCAGCCCCAGCATTTT
CASTLNQGVSNQPQHF
>-|15|TRBV6-1|TRBD1|TRBJ1-5
TGTGCCAGCAGGTGGGACAGGGTAGGCAATCAGCCCCAGCATTTT
CASRWDRVGNQPQHF
>-|14|TRBV27|-|TRBJ1-2
TGTGCCAGCAGTTTATCAAGGGGACTTCATGGCTACACCTTC
CASSLSRGLHGYTF
>-|16|TRBV10-3|-|TRBJ2-3
TGTGCCATCAGCGAGGGAGGGGGAGGAACCACAGATACGCAGTATTTT
CAISEGGGGTTDTQYF
>-|16|TRBV9|TRBD2|TRBJ2-7
TGTGCCAGCAGCGTAGGGACTAGCGGGAGGCCTTACGAGCAGTACTTC
CASSVGTSGRPYEQYF
>-|15|TRBV27|TRBD2|TRBJ2-1
TGTGCCAGCAGTCCCTCGGGACTAGCGGGGGACGAGCAGTTCTTC
CASSPSGLAGDEQFF
>-|13|TRBV5-1|-|TRBJ1-1
TGCGCCAGCAGGAGGGGCTGGGACACTGAAGCTTTCTTT
CASRRGWDTEAFF
>few|18|TRBV4-1|-|TRBJ1-6
TGCGCCAGCAGCCAAGATGCTGCAGGGCCAACCTATAATTCACCCCTCCACTTT
CASSQDAAGPTYNSPLHF
>-|14|TRBV4-3|TRBD2|TRBJ2-7
TGCGCCAGCAGCCAAGTAGCGGGCTCCTACGAGCAGTACTTC
CASSQVAGSYEQYF
>-|14|TRBV29-1|-|TRBJ2-1
TGCAGCGTTGTATCGGGGGTGGAGGACAATGAGCAGTTCTTC
CSVVSGVEDNEQFF
>-|14|TRBV7-2|-|TRBJ2-7
TGTGCCAGCAGCTTAGTTTCAGGGCTTGACGAGCAGTACTTC
CASSLVSGLDEQYF
>-|14|TRBV6-5|TRBD1|TRBJ2-7
TGTGCCAGCAGTTTGACAGGGGCAGGAATCGAGCAGTACTTC
CASSLTGAGIEQYF
>-|16|TRBV9|-|TRBJ2-6
TGTGCCAGCAGCGTAGAAGGAGGCGCGGGGGCCAACGTCCTGACTTTC
CASSVEGGAGANVLTF
>-|14|TRBV5-4|-|TRBJ1-2
TGTGCCAGCAGCTTGGCCGGGGGGAACTATGGCTACACCTTC
CASSLAGGNYGYTF
>-|16|TRBV27|TRBD1|TRBJ2-7
TGTGCCAGCAGTTTGGCCCCCGGGACAGGGAGGAACGAGCAGTACTTC
CASSLAPGTGRNEQYF
>-|14|TRBV5-4|TRBD1|TRBJ1-2
TGTGCCAGCAGCGCCGGGACAGGGGACTATGGCTACACCTTC
CASSAGTGDYGYTF
>-|12|TRBV19|-|TRBJ1-1
TGTGCCAGTAGTATAGGGCGGACTGAAGCTTTCTTT
CASSIGRTEAFF
>-|16|TRBV4-2|TRBD2|TRBJ2-3
TGTGCCAGCAGCCAAGTCTTAGCGGGGCCCACAGATACGCAGTATTTT
CASSQVLAGPTDTQYF
>-|13|TRBV29-1|-|TRBJ1-1
TGCAGCGTTGAGACAGCATCGAACACTGAAGCTTTCTTT
CSVETASNTEAFF
>once|15|TRBV11-2|-|TRBJ1-2
TGTGCCAGCAGCTTGGGAGCGGTCAGGGACTATGGCTACACCTTC
CASSLGAVRDYGYTF
>-|16|TRBV28|-|TRBJ1-5
TGTGCCAGCAGTGGACCGGGGCTCTCAGGCAGTCAGCCCCAGCATTTT
CASSGPGLSGSQPQHF
>-|12|TRBV7-9|-|TRBJ2-7
TGTGCCAGCAGCTTAGGACAGTCTGAGCAGTACTTC
CASSLGQSEQYF
>-|16|TRBV28|-|TRBJ1-4
TGTGCCACTTCCAGCTCCCTCGAGAAAAGCGGAGAAAAACTGTTTTTT
CATSSSLEKSGEKLFF